This T cell receptor (beta chain) was documented in a study of T-cell reconstitution after alpha-beta-depleted transplantation in children. Study-level points and caveats: For some patients, TCRbeta diversity was high at day 60 because of recipient T cells and thymic progenitors that survived. Newly made T cells mostly supplied T-cell counts and diversity one year after transplant. The origin of alpha-beta T cells about two months after transplant was reportedly several hundred expanded graft clones.

V lost 2 bases and J lost 5, with 11 bases in between. The CDR3 loop spans 13 amino acids. Germline V CDR1 and CDR2: SGHDT, YYEEEE. This clonotype was seen more than once but under ten times. What it recognizes is unknown. For TCRbeta, the library was prepared with unique molecular identifiers. TCRdb called the PCR reads again in MiXCR, with one record for every CDR3 protein. This sample has around 960,000 distinct CDR3 sequences, with 25% to 30% found just once. Sequences were derived from PBMCs, mostly from graft donor cells, sampled 360 days after TCRalphabeta/CD19-depleted stem cell transplant. This chain connects TRBV5-6 to TRBJ2-7, with D unresolved. The sequence derives from a boy in the first two years of life who had a stem cell transplant for SCID, so the T cells may come from the graft donor. The DNA for the CDR3 is TGTGCCAGCAGCTTAGGTCGGGCAGACGAGCAGTACTTC. As protein: CASSLGRADEQYF.